Sequencing of this TCR beta chain was carried out in a study of OX40 agonist ivuxolimab in advanced cancers. As for the study in general: Partial responses occurred in three patients (one hepatocellular carcinoma, two cutaneous melanoma).

Assay: immunoSEQ multiplex PCR; the TCRdb copy retains only in-frame clones and omits some. The data hold approximately 100,000 clones, with around 91% observed a single time. CDR3 length equals 18 residues. The germline V gene encodes CDR1 ENHRY and CDR2 SYGVKD. J was trimmed by 6 bases and V by 5 bases; bases with no gene match: 16. The TCR sequence derives from an adult with an advanced solid tumor such as melanoma, head and neck, liver or kidney cancer. The starting material was CD4+ or CD8+ T cells sorted from blood, obtained in a trial of the OX40 agonist ivuxolimab. The chain combines TRBV10-3 with TRBJ2-1, with 10 bases aligning to TRBD1. The CDR3 is CAISNLRPGQGWFNEQFF. The CDR3 bases are TGTGCCATCAGTAATCTGAGACCGGGACAGGGGTGGTTCAATGAGCAGTTCTTC.